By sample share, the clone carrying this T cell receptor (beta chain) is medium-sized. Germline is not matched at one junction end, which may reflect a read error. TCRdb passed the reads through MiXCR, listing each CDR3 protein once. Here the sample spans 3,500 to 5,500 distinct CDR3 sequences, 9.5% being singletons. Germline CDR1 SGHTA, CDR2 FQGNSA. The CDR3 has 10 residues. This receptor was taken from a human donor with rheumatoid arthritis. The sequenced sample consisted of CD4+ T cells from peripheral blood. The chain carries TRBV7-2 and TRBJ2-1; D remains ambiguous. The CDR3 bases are TGTGCCAGCAGCTCCGAGACTCCAGCCTTC. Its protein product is CASSSETPAF.